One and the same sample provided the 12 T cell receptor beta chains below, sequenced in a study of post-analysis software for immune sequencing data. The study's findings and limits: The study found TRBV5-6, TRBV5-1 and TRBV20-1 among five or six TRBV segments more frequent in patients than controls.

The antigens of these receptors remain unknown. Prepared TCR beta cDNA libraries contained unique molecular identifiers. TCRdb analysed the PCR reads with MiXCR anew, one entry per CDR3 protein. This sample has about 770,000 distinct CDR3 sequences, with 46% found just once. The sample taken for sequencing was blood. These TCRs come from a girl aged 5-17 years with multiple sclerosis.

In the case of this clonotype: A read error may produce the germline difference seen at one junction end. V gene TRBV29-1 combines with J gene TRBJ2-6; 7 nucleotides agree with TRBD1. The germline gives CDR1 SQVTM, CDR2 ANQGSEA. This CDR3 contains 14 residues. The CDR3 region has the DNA TGCAGCGTAAGGACAGGTGGTGGGGCCAACGTCCGGACTTTC. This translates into CSVRTGGGANVRTF.

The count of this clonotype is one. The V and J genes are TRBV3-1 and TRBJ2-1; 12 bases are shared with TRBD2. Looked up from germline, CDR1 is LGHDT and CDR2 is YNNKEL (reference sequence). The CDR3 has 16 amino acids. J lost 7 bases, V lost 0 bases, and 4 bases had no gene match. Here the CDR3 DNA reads TGTGCCAGCAGCCAAGAGACTAGCGGGAGAGAAAATGAGCAGTTCTTC. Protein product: CASSQETSGRENEQFF.

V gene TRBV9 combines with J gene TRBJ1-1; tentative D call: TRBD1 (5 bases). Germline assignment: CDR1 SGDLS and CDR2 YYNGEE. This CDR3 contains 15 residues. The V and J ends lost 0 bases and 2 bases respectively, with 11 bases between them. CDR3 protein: CASSVVGETNTEAFF. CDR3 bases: TGTGCCAGCAGCGTAGTAGGGGAAACCAACACTGAAGCTTTCTTT.

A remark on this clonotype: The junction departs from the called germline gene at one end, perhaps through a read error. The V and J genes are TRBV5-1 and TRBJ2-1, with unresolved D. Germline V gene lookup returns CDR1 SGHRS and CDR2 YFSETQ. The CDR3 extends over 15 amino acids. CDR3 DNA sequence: TGCGCCAGCAGCACAACAGCGAGCTCCCACAATGAGCAGTTCTTC. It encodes CASSTTASSHNEQFF.

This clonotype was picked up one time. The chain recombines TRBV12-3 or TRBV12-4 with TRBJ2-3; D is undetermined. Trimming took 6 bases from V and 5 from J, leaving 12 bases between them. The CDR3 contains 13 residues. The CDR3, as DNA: TGTGCCAGCAGCACTCCCCATAGAGATACGCAGTATTTT. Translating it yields CASSTPHRDTQYF.

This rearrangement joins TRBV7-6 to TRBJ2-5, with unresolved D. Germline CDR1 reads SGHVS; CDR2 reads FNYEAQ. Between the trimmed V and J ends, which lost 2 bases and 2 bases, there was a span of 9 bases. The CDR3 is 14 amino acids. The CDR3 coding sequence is TGTGCCAGCAGCTTAATGCCAAATCAAGAGACCCAGTACTTC. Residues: CASSLMPNQETQYF.

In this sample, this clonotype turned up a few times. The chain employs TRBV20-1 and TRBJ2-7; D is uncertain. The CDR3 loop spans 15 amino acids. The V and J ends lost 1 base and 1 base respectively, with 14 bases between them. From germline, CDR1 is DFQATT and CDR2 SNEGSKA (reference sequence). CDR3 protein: CSARGEAGSSYEQYF. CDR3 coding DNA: TGCAGTGCTAGAGGTGAGGCAGGTTCTTCCTACGAGCAGTACTTC.

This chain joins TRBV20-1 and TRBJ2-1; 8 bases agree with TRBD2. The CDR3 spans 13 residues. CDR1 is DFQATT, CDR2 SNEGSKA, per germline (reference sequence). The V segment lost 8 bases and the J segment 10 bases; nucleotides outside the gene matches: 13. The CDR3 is CSTLSGGPQEQFF. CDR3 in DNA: TGCAGTACCCTCTCGGGAGGGCCACAGGAGCAGTTCTTC.

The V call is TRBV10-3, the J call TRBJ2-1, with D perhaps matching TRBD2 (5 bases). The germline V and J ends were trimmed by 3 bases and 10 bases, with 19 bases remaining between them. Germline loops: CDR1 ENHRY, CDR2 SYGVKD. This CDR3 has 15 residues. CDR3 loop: CAISDGRGSPGEQFF. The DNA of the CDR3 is TGTGCCATCAGTGATGGTCGGGGTTCCCCTGGCGAGCAGTTCTTC.

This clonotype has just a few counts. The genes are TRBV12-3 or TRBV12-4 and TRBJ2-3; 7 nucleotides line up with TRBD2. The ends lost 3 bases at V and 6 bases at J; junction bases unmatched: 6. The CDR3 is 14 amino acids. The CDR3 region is CASSLRGSGDTQYF. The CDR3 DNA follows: TGTGCCAGCAGTTTGCGCGGGAGTGGGGATACGCAGTATTTT.

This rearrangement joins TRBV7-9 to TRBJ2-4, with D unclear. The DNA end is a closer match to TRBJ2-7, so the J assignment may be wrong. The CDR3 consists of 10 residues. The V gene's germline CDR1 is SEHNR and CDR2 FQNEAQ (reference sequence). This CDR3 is CASGGFEQYF. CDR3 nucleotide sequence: TGTGCCAGCGGCGGATTCGAGCAGTACTTC.

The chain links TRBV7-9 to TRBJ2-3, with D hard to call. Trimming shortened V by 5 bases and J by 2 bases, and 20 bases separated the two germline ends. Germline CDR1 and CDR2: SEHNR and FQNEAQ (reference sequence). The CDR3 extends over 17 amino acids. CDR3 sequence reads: CASSPRGALKITDTQYF. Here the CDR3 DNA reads TGTGCCAGCAGCCCAAGAGGCGCGTTAAAAATCACAGATACGCAGTATTTT.